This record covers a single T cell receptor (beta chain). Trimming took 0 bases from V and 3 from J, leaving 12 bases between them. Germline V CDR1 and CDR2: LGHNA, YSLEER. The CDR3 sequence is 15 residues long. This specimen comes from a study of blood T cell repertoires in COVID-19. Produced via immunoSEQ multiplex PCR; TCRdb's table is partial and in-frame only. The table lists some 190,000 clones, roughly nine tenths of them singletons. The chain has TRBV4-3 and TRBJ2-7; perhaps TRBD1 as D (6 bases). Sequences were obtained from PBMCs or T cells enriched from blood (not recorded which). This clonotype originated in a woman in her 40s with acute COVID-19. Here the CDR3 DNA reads TGCGCCAGCAGCCAAGAAGAAGGACAGTTCTACGAGCAGTACTTC. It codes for CASSQEEGQFYEQYF.